This paragraph reports one TCR beta chain. The antigen remains undetermined. The sample originates from a study of OX40 agonist ivuxolimab in advanced cancers. As for the study in general: In three patients, partial responses were observed, one with hepatocellular carcinoma and two with cutaneous melanoma. Notes on the study in general: It was not determined which antigens were specifically recognized by the peripheral T cells that had undergone clonal expansion.

The repertoire was sequenced with immunoSEQ multiplex PCR; TCRdb's copy has only in-frame clones and lacks some. The table has 36,000 or so clones, about 78% seen once; the top ten hold around a fifth. Exclusion of a patient followed from autoimmune disease history or systemic immunosuppression. Sampling of blood occurred at baseline, cycle 4 day 1, and cycle 7 day 1. The CDR3 has 13 amino acids. V shed 3 bases and J 7 bases; nucleotides not matched to a gene: 6. From germline, CDR1 is SGHAT and CDR2 FQNNGV. V and J are TRBV11-2 and TRBJ2-7; 7 nucleotides align to TRBD1. The TCR sequence derives from an adult with an advanced solid tumor such as melanoma, head and neck, liver or kidney cancer. Here the sequenced sample was CD4+ or CD8+ T cells sorted from blood, taken in a trial of the OX40 agonist ivuxolimab. The CDR3 spells CASSFGQDREQYF. The CDR3 nucleotides read TGTGCCAGCAGCTTTGGACAGGACCGGGAGCAGTACTTC.